This is a list of T cell receptor beta chains from one sample in a study of cytomegalovirus exposure and HLA in healthy donors. Measured with immunoSEQ multiplex PCR; TCRdb has only the in-frame clones, and not every one. The repertoire holds under 95,000 clones, with approximately 82% as singletons. Input material: PBMCs. These TCRs come from a man aged 35 to 55 in good health and CMV-seronegative. CDR3s include the opening cysteine and the closing phenylalanine or tryptophan. The D gene is left open where the match is weak.

j_call d_call v_call cdr3_aa
TRBJ2-3 TRBD1 TRBV28 CASSPGQESLDTQYF
TRBJ2-7 TRBD1 TRBV19 CASRKKGAYEQYF
TRBJ1-4 TRBD1 TRBV6-6 CASSTGTGPRNEKLFF
TRBJ2-1 . TRBV18 CASSSLIGVDEQFF
TRBJ1-1 . TRBV28 CASSLTRGGNTEAFF
TRBJ1-3 . TRBV9 CASSAGGGSGNTIYF
TRBJ1-2 TRBD1 TRBV13 CASSLGTGSFYGYTF
TRBJ2-7 . TRBV27 CASSSRGGGNEQYF
TRBJ1-2 . TRBV28 CASSFRGGYGYTF
TRBJ2-5 TRBD2 TRBV7-8 CASRDLAGQETQYF
TRBJ1-5 . TRBV19 CASSIDRGNNQPQHF
TRBJ1-2 TRBD1 TRBV6-6 CASSLDRVTGGYTF
TRBJ1-4 . TRBV28 CASSGGGAATNEKLFF
TRBJ1-5 . TRBV2 CASSDGGRQPQHF
TRBJ1-6 . TRBV19 CASSNQGISPLHF
TRBJ1-1 . TRBV29-1 CSVERNTEAFF
TRBJ1-6 TRBD1 TRBV7-2 CASSLGVGQGNSPLHF
TRBJ2-5 TRBD2 TRBV5-1 CASSLGAYSSGRARETQYF
TRBJ1-5 TRBD1 TRBV5-4 CASSADRGDQPQHF
TRBJ1-2 . TRBV7-8 CASSLESYGYTF
TRBJ2-1 . TRBV27 CASSAYRGREQFF
TRBJ2-7 TRBD2 TRBV7-3 CASSPRPSGINEQYF
TRBJ2-1 . TRBV5-6 CASSYDRSRYNEQFF
TRBJ2-7 TRBD1 TRBV5-4 CASSRQGAYEQYF
TRBJ1-5 . TRBV5-1 CASSFTGQGNQPQHF
TRBJ1-2 . TRBV7-9 CASSLGVGVRGYTF
TRBJ2-7 TRBD1 TRBV6-5 CASSRQGASYEQYF
TRBJ2-2 TRBD2 TRBV19 CASSKMPGLAGPGELFF
TRBJ2-7 TRBD1 TRBV4-2 CASSQGRDRKPYEQYF
TRBJ2-1 TRBD2 TRBV19 CASTLWAGGSYNEQFF
TRBJ2-2 . TRBV19 CASGPIPSTGELFF
TRBJ2-7 . TRBV6-5 CASRGGGEDYEQYF
TRBJ2-5 TRBD2 TRBV15 CATSRVAGVETQYF
TRBJ2-5 TRBD2 TRBV5-1 CASSQAGLAGVGETQYF
TRBJ2-7 TRBD1 TRBV6-6 CASCITGAAYEQYF
TRBJ2-1 . TRBV7-8 CASSFETGTYNEQFF
TRBJ2-7 TRBD1 TRBV6-5 CASSRDRGHEQYF
TRBJ2-7 TRBD2 TRBV28 CASSSLLAGGEQYF
TRBJ1-4 . TRBV6-1 CASLASGQEKLFF
TRBJ2-1 . TRBV9 CASSVWGLSSNEQFF
TRBJ2-7 . TRBV7-9 CASSLGQDAYEQYF
TRBJ1-1 TRBD1 TRBV10-3 CAISPGQENTEAFF